A selection of T cell receptor beta chains follows, all from one sample in a study of T cells in Graves' hyperthyroidism and ophthalmopathy. TCRdb re-analysed the multiplex PCR reads in MiXCR, keeping a single row per CDR3 protein. The sample carries 490,000 or so distinct CDR3 sequences, roughly 21% recorded once. The sequencing sample was made of blood. The source of these receptors is a man between 40 and 49 years old with Graves' ophthalmopathy. CDR3s include the opening cysteine and the closing phenylalanine or tryptophan. The D gene is left open where the match is weak. Size is omitted from some rows. Given values are once, few, many or a class for expanded clones.

abundance,d_gene,j_gene,v_gene,CDR3nt,CDR3aa
many,TRBD2,TRBJ2-7,TRBV28,TGTGCCAGCAGTTTAAGAGCGTCGGCTAGCGGGTACTACGAGCAGTACTTC,CASSLRASASGYYEQYF
few,TRBD1,TRBJ1-6,TRBV20-1,TGCAGTGCTAAGACCGGGACAGGGTTTACACCCCTCCACTTT,CSAKTGTGFTPLHF
-,-,TRBJ1-6,TRBV27,TGTGCCAGCAGTTTACTCTCGGGTTCACCCCTCCACTTT,CASSLLSGSPLHF
-,TRBD2,TRBJ2-6,TRBV5-1,TGCGCCAGCAGTAGACTAGCGGGAGACACTGGGGCCAACGTCCTGACTTTC,CASSRLAGDTGANVLTF
few,-,TRBJ1-1,TRBV3-1,TGTGCCAGCAGCTTTTCCGGGACGAACTCCCCTGAAGCTTTCTTT,CASSFSGTNSPEAFF
few,-,TRBJ1-6,TRBV11-2,TGTGCCAGCAGCTTACTCCTCCGTAATTCACCCCTCCACTTT,CASSLLLRNSPLHF
many,TRBD1,TRBJ2-7,TRBV18,TGTGCCAGCTCACCGGGACAGGTAACGTACGAGCAGTACTTC,CASSPGQVTYEQYF
few,-,TRBJ1-5,TRBV6-1,TGTGCCAGCAGTGAGTGGGTGAATCAGCCCCAGCATTTT,CASSEWVNQPQHF
-,-,TRBJ1-2,TRBV2,TGTGCCAGCAGCCAGGCGGGGGCCGGGGGCTACACCTTC,CASSQAGAGGYTF
few,-,TRBJ1-1,TRBV7-9,TGTGCCAGCAGCCTGGACAAAAAGAACACTGAAGCTTTCTTT,CASSLDKKNTEAFF
-,TRBD1,TRBJ1-6,TRBV7-3,TGTGCCAGCAGCTTCGACAGGGAAAATTCACCCCTCCACTTT,CASSFDRENSPLHF
-,-,TRBJ2-5,TRBV6-1,TGTGCCAGCGGCGCTAGCTTCTCGAAGACCCAGTACTTC,CASGASFSKTQYF
-,-,TRBJ2-3,TRBV12-3/TRBV12-4,TGTGCCAGCAGTTCCCGGGACACAGGCACCACAGATACGCAGTATTTT,CASSSRDTGTTDTQYF
few,-,TRBJ2-1,TRBV24-1,TGTGCCACCGGGGCCGGTGAGCAGTTCTTC,CATGAGEQFF
few,-,TRBJ2-3,TRBV27,TGTGCCAGCAGTTCCCGGCCGTGGGGGACAGATACGCAGTATTTT,CASSSRPWGTDTQYF
few,-,TRBJ1-1,TRBV20-1,TGCAGTGCTAGAAAGGTCAGTTCATACACTGAAGCTTTCTTT,CSARKVSSYTEAFF
many,-,TRBJ2-2,TRBV28,TGTGCCAGCAGTTTACTTGACAGGATGCCTTTCACCGGGGAGCTGTTTTTT,CASSLLDRMPFTGELFF
few,TRBD2,TRBJ2-1,TRBV20-1,TGCAGTGCTAGAGGGGCAATAGCGGGAGAGGCTTACAATGAGCAGTTCTTC,CSARGAIAGEAYNEQFF
-,-,TRBJ2-3,TRBV5-1,TGCGCCAGCAGCAACCTGGGGCCTTTTAACACAGATACGCAGTATTTT,CASSNLGPFNTDTQYF
-,-,TRBJ1-1,TRBV5-1,TGCGCCAGCAGCTTGGAGCGGGGTGGCACTGAAACTTTCTTT,CASSLERGGTETFF